This TCR beta chain was retrieved from a study of blood T cell repertoires in COVID-19. Study details: In each case, the material was cDNA or gDNA derived from T cells, B-cell-depleted T cells, or PBMCs.

How the authors handled the data: Cell counts per sample came from amplifying reference gene primers. This table comes from immunoSEQ multiplex PCR, and its TCRdb copy is limited to in-frame clones, with some not included. The V and J calls and clone size are taken from that table; D and trimming were inferred from the DNA. Altogether 220,000 or so clones are present, about 90% being singletons, with the ten largest covering more than 13%. Cohorts were determined from participant-reported clinical history. The CDR3 runs to 13 residues. V lost 6 bases to trimming and J lost 2 bases; unmatched junction nucleotides: 4. Germline CDR1 and CDR2: SNHLY and FYNNEI.

This receptor was identified in a man younger than 40 who had been exposed to COVID-19. The chain combines TRBV2 with TRBJ2-7; 7 nucleotides match TRBD1. Sequencing input: PBMCs or T cells enriched from blood (not recorded which). CDR3 DNA: TGTGCCAGCAGGAGGGACAGCGCCTACGAGCAGTACTTC. Translated, it gives CASRRDSAYEQYF.